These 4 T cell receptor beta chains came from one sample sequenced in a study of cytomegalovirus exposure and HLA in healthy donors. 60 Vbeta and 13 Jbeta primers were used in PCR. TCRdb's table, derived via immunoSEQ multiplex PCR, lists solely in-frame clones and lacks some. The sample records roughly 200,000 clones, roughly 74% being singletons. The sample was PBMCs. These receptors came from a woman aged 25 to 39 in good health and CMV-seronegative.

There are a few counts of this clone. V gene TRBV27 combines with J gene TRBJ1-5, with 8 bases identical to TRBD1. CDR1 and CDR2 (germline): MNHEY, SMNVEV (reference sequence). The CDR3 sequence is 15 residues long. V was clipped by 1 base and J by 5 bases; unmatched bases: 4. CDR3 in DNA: TGTGCCAGCAGTTTATTTAACAGGGGGGATCAGCCCCAGCATTTT. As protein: CASSLFNRGDQPQHF.

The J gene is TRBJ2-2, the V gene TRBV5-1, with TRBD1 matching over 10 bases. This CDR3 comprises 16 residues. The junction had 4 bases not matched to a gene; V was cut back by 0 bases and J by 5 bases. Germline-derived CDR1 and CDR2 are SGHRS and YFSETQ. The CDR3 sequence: CASSLAGQGKTGELFF. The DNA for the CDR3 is TGCGCCAGCAGCTTGGCGGGACAGGGGAAGACCGGGGAGCTGTTTTTT.

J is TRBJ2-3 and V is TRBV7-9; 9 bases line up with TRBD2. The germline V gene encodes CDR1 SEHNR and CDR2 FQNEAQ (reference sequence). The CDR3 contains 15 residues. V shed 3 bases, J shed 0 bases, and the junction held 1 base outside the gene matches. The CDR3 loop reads CASSFLAGSTDTQYF. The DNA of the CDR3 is TGTGCCAGCAGCTTTCTAGCGGGGAGCACAGATACGCAGTATTTT.

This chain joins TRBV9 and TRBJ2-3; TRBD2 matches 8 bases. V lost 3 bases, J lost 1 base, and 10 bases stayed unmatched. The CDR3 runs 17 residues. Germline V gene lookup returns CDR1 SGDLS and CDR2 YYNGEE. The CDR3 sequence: CASSADFSGMGTDTQYF. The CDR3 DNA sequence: TGTGCCAGCAGCGCAGATTTTAGCGGGATGGGCACAGATACGCAGTATTTT.